This entry features one T cell receptor beta chain sequence. This clonotype has at least ten counts. Its antigen remains unidentified. No base quality values were provided; no much bigger clone lies one nucleotide off. This sample is drawn from a study of breast tumors, draining lymph nodes, adjacent tissues (dated by TCRdb to 2016 to 2017). Study-level background: In breast cancer patients, the study compared the TCR beta repertoires of tumor, adjacent nontumor tissue and axillary lymph nodes. The study was designed to assess the relationships and possible T-cell exchange between tumor, surrounding tissue and draining lymph node repertoires in human breast cancer. Points the paper makes about the study in general: The data were judged consistent with most tumor T cells deriving from the lymph node and then expanding within tumor tissue. T-cell repertoire diversity in tumors was found to be lower than in lymph nodes but higher than in nontumor tissue, and preferential V and J gene usage was observed. The conclusion that tumor T cells originate in lymph nodes was framed as consistent with a hypothesis rather than directly demonstrated. The similarity between tumor and nontumor tissue repertoires was significantly greater in luminal-like breast cancer than in basal-like breast cancer.

The lymph node samples were taken from the axillary draining lymph nodes of breast cancer patients. CDR1 and CDR2 are read off the germline V gene as MRHNA and SNTAGT. Reading from cysteine to phenylalanine, the CDR3 counts 14 amino acids. The read is trimmed to its CDR3 DNA, 42 bases read in frame from base 1. The germline ends are 10 bases apart after V is trimmed by 2 bases and J by 4 bases. Sequencing was performed on an Illumina HiSeq 2000. TCR beta chain libraries were generated by multiplex PCR amplification. The amplified TCR beta chain products were analyzed by high-throughput sequencing. TCRdb cleaned the public reads at Q25 with fastp, built clones with MiXCR and kept in-frame beta chains. For every CDR3 protein sequence, its rows merge into one entry that carries the most common genes and DNA. This sample lists 150,000 to 200,000 distinct CDR3 sequences; 30% to 35% were detected once. The ten largest clonotypes hold around 3.5% of the sample.

Sequencing was performed on axillary lymph node tissue. The chain employs TRBV6-4 and TRBJ2-3, with the D segment identity uncertain. This TCR derives from a female donor with breast cancer. Some clones in this sample may be carry-over from other donors' samples. The CDR3 region: CASSDERYSDTQYF. The nucleotides read TGTGCCAGCAGTGACGAAAGGTATTCAGATACGCAGTATTTT.